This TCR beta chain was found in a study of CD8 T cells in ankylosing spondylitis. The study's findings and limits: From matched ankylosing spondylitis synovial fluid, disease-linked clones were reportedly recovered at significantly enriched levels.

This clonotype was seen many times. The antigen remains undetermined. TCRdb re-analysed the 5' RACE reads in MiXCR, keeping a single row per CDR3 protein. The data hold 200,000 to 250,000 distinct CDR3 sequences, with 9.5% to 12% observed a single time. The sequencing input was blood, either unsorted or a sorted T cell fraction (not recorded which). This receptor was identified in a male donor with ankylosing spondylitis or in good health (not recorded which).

The CDR3 reads CAIREETNEKLFF. DNA of the CDR3: TGTGCCATCAGAGAGGAAACTAATGAAAAACTGTTTTTT. This chain connects TRBV10-3 to TRBJ1-4; D ambiguous. V lost 6 bases to trimming and J lost 1 base, with 6 bases between them. This CDR3 has 13 residues. Germline loops: CDR1 ENHRY, CDR2 SYGVKD.